This T cell receptor beta chain was documented in a study of blood T cell repertoires in COVID-19. Sequencing was performed with immunoSEQ multiplex PCR; in TCRdb, only in-frame clones are kept and a portion is missing. The sample yields roughly 190,000 clones, approximately 88% seen once. The CDR3 contains 15 residues. Per germline, CDR1 MNHEY and CDR2 SMNVEV (reference sequence). V lost 6 bases, J lost 4 bases, and 6 bases stayed unmatched. The receptor's source is a woman in her twenties or thirties who had recovered from COVID-19. The J gene is TRBJ1-6, the V gene TRBV27, with 7 bases aligning to TRBD1. The sample taken for sequencing was PBMCs or T cells enriched from blood (not recorded which). CDR3 amino acids: CASRDRVSYNSPLHF. The CDR3 region has the DNA TGTGCCAGCAGAGACAGGGTATCTTATAATTCACCCCTCCACTTT.